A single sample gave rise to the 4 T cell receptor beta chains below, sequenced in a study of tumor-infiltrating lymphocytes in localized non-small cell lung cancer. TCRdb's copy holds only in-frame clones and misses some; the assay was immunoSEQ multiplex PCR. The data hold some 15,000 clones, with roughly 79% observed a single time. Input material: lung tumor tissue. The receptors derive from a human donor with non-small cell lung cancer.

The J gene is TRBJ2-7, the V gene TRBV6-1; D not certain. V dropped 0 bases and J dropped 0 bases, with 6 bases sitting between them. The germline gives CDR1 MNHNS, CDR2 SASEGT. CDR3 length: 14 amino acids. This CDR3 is CASSEAASSYEQYF. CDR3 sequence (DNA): TGTGCCAGCAGTGAAGCGGCTAGCTCCTACGAGCAGTACTTC.

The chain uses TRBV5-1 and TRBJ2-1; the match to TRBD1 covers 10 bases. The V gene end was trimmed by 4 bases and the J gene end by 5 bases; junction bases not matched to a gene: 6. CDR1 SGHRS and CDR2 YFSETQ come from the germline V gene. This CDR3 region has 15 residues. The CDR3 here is CASSLTGGRNNEQFF. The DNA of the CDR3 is TGCGCCAGCAGCCTGACAGGGGGCAGAAACAATGAGCAGTTCTTC.

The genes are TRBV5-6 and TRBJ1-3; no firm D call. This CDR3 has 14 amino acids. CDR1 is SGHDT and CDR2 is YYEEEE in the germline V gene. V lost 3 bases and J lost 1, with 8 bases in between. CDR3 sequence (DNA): TGTGCCAGCAGCTCGGCCAGGTCTGGAAACACCATATATTTT. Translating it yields CASSSARSGNTIYF.

CDR3 in amino acids: CASSLRDRGGYTF. CDR3 coding DNA: TGTGCCAGCAGCCTCCGGGACAGAGGTGGCTACACCTTC. The rearrangement joins TRBV7-2 to TRBJ1-2; 7 bases fit TRBD1. The CDR3 spans 13 residues. Losses at the gene ends were 5 bases for V and 7 bases for J; bases not matched to a gene: 7. Germline-derived CDR1 and CDR2 are SGHTA and FQGNSA.